A single sample is the source of the 8 T cell receptor beta chains below, sequenced in a study of response to subunit inactivated influenza vaccine. MiXCR, applied by TCRdb to the RT-PCR reads, yields one record per CDR3 protein. The table lists about 160,000 distinct CDR3 sequences, 11% of them singletons. The sample consisted of non-naive T cells sorted from PBMCs, taken more than 35 days after vaccination. Receptors originate from a man aged 50 or older who received an inactivated influenza vaccine.

This clonotype was picked up a small number of times. This chain links TRBV6-5 with TRBJ2-5; 12 nucleotides match TRBD2. The V and J ends lost 4 bases and 4 bases, in that order; junction bases with no gene match: 7. The CDR3 runs 16 residues. Germline lookup yields CDR1 MNHEY and CDR2 SVGAGI. The CDR3 nucleotides read TGTGCCAGCAGTTTGACTAGCGGGAGTCGTGCAGAGACCCAGTACTTC. This encodes CASSLTSGSRAETQYF.

At least ten counts were recorded for this clonotype. The V and J genes are TRBV12-3 or TRBV12-4 and TRBJ2-7; D uncertain. This CDR3 is built from 13 residues. Trimming pared 5 bases from V and 6 bases from J, leaving 14 bases between. CDR3 nucleotide sequence: TGTGCCAGCAGTCTGGGTCCTGGTGGCGAGCAGTACTTC. Its translation: CASSLGPGGEQYF.

This clonotype occurred many times. The genes are TRBV7-9 and TRBJ1-2; D unclear. Germline-derived CDR1 and CDR2 are SEHNR and FQNEAQ (reference sequence). Trimming stripped 5 bases from V and 5 bases from J, with 18 bases between. The length of the CDR3 is 15 residues. The CDR3 nucleotides read TGTGCCAGCAGCCCCCCCATCCGAGTAGGGTATGGCTACACCTTC. Residues: CASSPPIRVGYGYTF.

In its sample, this clonotype was seen a few times. This chain links TRBV27 with TRBJ2-7; the D gene could be TRBD1 or TRBD2 (5 bases each). The CDR3 has 14 residues. Germline V CDR1 and CDR2: MNHEY, SMNVEV (reference sequence). Trimming cost V 6 bases and J 1 base, with 13 bases left between them. The CDR3 sequence: CASRKPGRSYEQYF. The CDR3 DNA is TGTGCCAGCAGAAAACCGGGACGTTCCTACGAGCAGTACTTC.

This clonotype was detected many times. The gene calls are TRBV3-1 and TRBJ2-4; D assignment may be TRBD1 or TRBD2 (6 bases each). Trimming left V 2 bases short and J 16 bases short, with 15 bases between. The germline CDR1 and CDR2 sequences are LGHDT and YNNKEL (reference sequence). The CDR3 contains 12 residues. The chain's CDR3 is CASSQQVGGHYF. The CDR3 DNA reads TGTGCCAGCAGCCAACAAGTGGGGGGACACTACTTC.

The rearrangement joins TRBV6-1 to TRBJ1-1; 7 bases line up with TRBD1. This CDR3 has 13 amino acids. Losses at the gene ends were 11 bases for V and 6 bases for J; bases not matched to a gene: 12. Germline CDR1 MNHNS, CDR2 SASEGT. CDR3 nucleotides: TGTGCCGGCGGCAGGGGGAAGGGGCCTGAAGCTTTCTTT. Protein sequence: CAGGRGKGPEAFF.

This clonotype was counted many times. This chain links TRBV5-1 with TRBJ2-3; D gene uncertain. V dropped 0 bases and J dropped 6 bases, with 11 bases sitting between them. This CDR3 region has 14 residues. Germline CDR1 and CDR2: SGHRS and YFSETQ. The CDR3 DNA sequence: TGCGCCAGCAGCTTGGACGCGCCGGGTGATACGCAGTATTTT. Translated: CASSLDAPGDTQYF.

At least ten counts were recorded for this clonotype. V and J are TRBV29-1 and TRBJ2-3; TRBD2 agrees at 10 bases. Per germline, CDR1 SQVTM and CDR2 ANQGSEA. The CDR3 sequence is 15 residues long. J lost 5 bases, V lost 1 base, and 6 bases had no gene match. The CDR3 spells CSVEGAGGPGDTQYF. In DNA, the CDR3 is TGCAGCGTTGAAGGAGCGGGAGGGCCTGGAGATACGCAGTATTTT.